This note documents a single T cell receptor beta chain sequence. These data come from a study of blood T cell repertoires in COVID-19. J lost 2 bases, V lost 1 base, and 3 bases had no gene match. Germline V gene lookup returns CDR1 SGHKS and CDR2 YYEKEE (reference sequence). The CDR3 is 15 residues long. Assay: immunoSEQ multiplex PCR; the TCRdb copy retains only in-frame clones and omits some. The repertoire has about 250,000 clones, more than 70% of them found once; the top ten carry 5.7%. This TCR came from a man of 80 years or more with acute or convalescent COVID-19. Sequencing used peripheral blood. The chain combines TRBV5-5 with TRBJ2-3, with 8 bases identical to TRBD2. CDR3 loop: CASSLSGRYTDTQYF. The DNA of the CDR3 is TGTGCCAGCAGCTTGAGCGGGAGATACACAGATACGCAGTATTTT.